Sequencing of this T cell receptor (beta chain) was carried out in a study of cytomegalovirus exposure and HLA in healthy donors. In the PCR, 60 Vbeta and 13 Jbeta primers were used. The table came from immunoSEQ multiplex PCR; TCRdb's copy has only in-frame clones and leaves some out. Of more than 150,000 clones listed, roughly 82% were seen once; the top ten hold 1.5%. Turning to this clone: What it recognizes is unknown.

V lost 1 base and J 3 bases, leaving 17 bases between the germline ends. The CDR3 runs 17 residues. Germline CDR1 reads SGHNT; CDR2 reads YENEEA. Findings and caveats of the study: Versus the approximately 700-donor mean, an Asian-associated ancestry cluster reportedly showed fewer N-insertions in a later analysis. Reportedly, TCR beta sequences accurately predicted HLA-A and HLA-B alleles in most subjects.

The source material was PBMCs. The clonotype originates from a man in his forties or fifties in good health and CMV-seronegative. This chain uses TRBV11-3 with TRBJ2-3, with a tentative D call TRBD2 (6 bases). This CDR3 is CASSLGGGYGGTDTQYF. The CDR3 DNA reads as TGTGCCAGCAGCTTAGGGGGCGGCTACGGAGGGACAGATACGCAGTATTTT. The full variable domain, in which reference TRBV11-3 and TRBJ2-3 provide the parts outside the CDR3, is EAGVVQSPRYKIIEKKQPVAFWCNPISGHNTLYWYLQNLGQGPELLIRYENEEAVDDSQLPKDRFSAERLKGVDSTLKIQPAELGDSAVYLCASSLGGGYGGTDTQYFGPGTRLTVL.